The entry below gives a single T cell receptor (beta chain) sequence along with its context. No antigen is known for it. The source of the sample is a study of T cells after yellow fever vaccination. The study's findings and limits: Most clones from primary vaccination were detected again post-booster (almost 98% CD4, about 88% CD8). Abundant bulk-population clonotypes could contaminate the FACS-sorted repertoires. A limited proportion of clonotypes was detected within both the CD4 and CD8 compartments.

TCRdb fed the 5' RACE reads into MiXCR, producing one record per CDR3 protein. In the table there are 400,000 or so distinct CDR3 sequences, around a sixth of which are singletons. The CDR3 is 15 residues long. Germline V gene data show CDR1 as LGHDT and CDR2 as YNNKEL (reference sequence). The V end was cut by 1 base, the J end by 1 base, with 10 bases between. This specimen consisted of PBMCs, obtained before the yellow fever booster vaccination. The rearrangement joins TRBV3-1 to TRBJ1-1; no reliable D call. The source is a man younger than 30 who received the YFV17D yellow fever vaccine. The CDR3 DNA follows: TGTGCCAGCAGCCAAGGAGTTTTCGGGAACACTGAAGCTTTCTTT. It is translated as CASSQGVFGNTEAFF. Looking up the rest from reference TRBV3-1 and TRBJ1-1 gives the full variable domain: DTAVSQTPKYLVTQMGNDKSIKCEQNLGHDTMYWYKQDSKKFLKIMFSYNNKELIINETVPNRFSPKSPDKAHLNLHINSLELGDSAVYFCASSQGVFGNTEAFFGQGTRLTVV.